The TCR beta chain described here comes from a study of blood T cells in healthy people across ages. Study findings and constraints: Estimated diversity that came from one million T cells was considered an underestimate. Both naive CD4+ cell counts and diversity were greater in long-lived donors than in aged donors.

Germline CDR1 and CDR2: DFQATT and SNEGSKA (reference sequence). This CDR3 contains 13 residues. V gave up 1 base and J gave up 2 bases, with 8 bases separating them. A J-beta primer mix and a sample-barcoded 5' primer were used in a second PCR of about 7 to 12 cycles. TCRdb reanalysed the 5' RACE reads using MiXCR and keeps one entry per CDR3 protein. The table has about 800,000 distinct CDR3 sequences, roughly 25% seen once. This clonotype has just a few counts. Its antigen is unidentified. The same data also went into a second study, on T cells of mothers and their children. That report notes: Reverse transcription into cDNA received all extracted RNA, at roughly 1.6 ug per 15 ul. Reads obtained per mother exceeded 9.5 million TCR beta CDR3 reads, with approximately 3 million obtained per child.

V and J are TRBV20-1 and TRBJ1-1, with D possibly being TRBD1 (6 bases). The clonotype was recovered from a boy younger than 18 in good health. Sequenced input: blood. CDR3 DNA: TGCAGTGCTAGAGGGACAGCCAACACTGAAGCTTTCTTT. Its protein product is CSARGTANTEAFF.